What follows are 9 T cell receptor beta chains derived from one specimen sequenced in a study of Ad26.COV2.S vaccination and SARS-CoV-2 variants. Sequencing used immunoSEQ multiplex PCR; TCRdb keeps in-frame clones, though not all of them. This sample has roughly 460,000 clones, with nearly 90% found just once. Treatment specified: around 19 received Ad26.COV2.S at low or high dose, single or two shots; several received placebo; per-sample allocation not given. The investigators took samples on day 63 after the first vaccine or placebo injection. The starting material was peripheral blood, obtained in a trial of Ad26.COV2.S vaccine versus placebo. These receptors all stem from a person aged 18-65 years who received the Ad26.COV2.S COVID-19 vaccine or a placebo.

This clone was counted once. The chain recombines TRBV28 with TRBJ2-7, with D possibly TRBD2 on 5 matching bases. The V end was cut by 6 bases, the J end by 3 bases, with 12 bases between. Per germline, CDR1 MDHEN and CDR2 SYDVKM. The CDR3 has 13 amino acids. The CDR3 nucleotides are TGTGCCAGCAGGTCTAGCCGATACTACGAGCAGTACTTC. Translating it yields CASRSSRYYEQYF.

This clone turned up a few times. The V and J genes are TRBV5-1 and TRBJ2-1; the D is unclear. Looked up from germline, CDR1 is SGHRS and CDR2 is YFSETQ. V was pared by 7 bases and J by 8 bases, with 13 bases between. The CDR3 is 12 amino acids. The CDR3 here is CASVPRMDEQFF. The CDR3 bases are TGCGCCAGCGTCCCCCGGATGGATGAGCAGTTCTTC.

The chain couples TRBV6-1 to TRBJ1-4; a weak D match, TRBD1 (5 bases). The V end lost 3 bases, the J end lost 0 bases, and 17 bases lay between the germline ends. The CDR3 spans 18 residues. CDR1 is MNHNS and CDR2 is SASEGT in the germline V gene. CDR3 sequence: CASSELFGTGTTNEKLFF. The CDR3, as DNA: TGTGCCAGCAGTGAGCTTTTCGGGACGGGAACAACTAATGAAAAACTGTTTTTT.

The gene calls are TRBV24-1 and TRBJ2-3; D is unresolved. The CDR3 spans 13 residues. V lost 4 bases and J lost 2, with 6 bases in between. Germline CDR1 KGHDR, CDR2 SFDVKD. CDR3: CATSDRPTDTQYF. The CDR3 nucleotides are TGTGCCACCAGTGACCGTCCCACAGATACGCAGTATTTT.

CDR3 in amino acids: CATSDATGGAYNEQFF. For the CDR3, the DNA is TGTGCCACCAGTGACGCGACAGGGGGTGCCTACAATGAGCAGTTCTTC. The chain employs TRBV24-1 and TRBJ2-1; 9 bases are a match to TRBD1. Trimming took 4 bases from V and 2 from J; bases not matched to a gene: 5. From germline, CDR1 is KGHDR and CDR2 SFDVKD. The CDR3 contains 16 residues.

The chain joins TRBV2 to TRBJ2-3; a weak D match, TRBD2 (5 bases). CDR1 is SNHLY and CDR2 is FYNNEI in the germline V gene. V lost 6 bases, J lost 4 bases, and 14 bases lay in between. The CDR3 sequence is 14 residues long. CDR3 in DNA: TGTGCCAGCAGCGAGTCGGGGAGCCCAGATACGCAGTATTTT. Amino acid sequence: CASSESGSPDTQYF.

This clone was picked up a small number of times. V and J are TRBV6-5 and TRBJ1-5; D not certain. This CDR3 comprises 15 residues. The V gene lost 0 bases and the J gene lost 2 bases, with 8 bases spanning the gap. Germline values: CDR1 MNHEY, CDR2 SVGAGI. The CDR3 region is CASSYSRHGNQPQHF. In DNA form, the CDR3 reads TGTGCCAGCAGTTACTCGCGACACGGCAATCAGCCCCAGCATTTT.

CDR3 amino acids: CASGKGGTDTQYF. The CDR3, as DNA: TGTGCCAGCGGGAAGGGGGGCACAGATACGCAGTATTTT. This chain links TRBV12-3 or TRBV12-4 with TRBJ2-3; TRBD1 is a possible D gene (6 bases). This CDR3 has 13 residues. The V and J ends lost 8 bases and 1 base respectively, with 10 bases between them.

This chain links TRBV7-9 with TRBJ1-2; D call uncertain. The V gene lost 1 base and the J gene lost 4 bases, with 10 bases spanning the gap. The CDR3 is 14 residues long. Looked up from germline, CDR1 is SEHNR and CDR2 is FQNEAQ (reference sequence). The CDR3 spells CASSLDAAIYGYTF. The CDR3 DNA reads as TGTGCCAGCAGCTTAGATGCAGCCATCTATGGCTACACCTTC.